This T cell receptor beta chain was identified during a study of T cell responses to AZD1222 COVID-19 vaccine. Overall study results and limits: Variant regions that are unmutated are reportedly the target of nearly half of spike-specific TCRs. Mostly white British, mostly female donors; authors suggested clonal diversity may be underestimated. At baseline, just a handful of AZD1222 recipients tested seropositive.

Points on this clone: What it binds is not known.

Method: immunoSEQ multiplex PCR; TCRdb's copy keeps in-frame clones and lacks some. The sample consists of some 130,000 clones, roughly 91% of them appearing once. The CDR3 is made up of 15 amino acids. Germline CDR1 is SGHVS and CDR2 is FQNEAQ. V lost 0 bases, J lost 7 bases, and 13 bases lay in between. The sequencing used peripheral blood, collected 28 days after the second AZD1222 dose. This TCR derives from an adult who received the AZD1222 COVID-19 vaccine. The chain combines TRBV7-8 with TRBJ1-5; no clear D gene. In DNA form, the CDR3 reads TGTGCCAGCAGCTTAGCGCGGGCAGGCCGGCAGCCCCAGCATTTT. Amino acids: CASSLARAGRQPQHF.